What follows describes a single T cell receptor (beta chain). The antigen remains undetermined. The data were taken from a study of T cell repertoires in cytomegalovirus infection. Study-level background: Signatures in public TCR beta sequences pointed to both CMV infection and matching HLA type. Study-level points and caveats: Cumulative frequency of public TCR beta families picked out carriers of CMV plus the relevant HLA.

TCRdb re-analysed the reads in MiXCR, keeping a single row per CDR3 protein. The repertoire holds 550,000 to 700,000 distinct CDR3 sequences, with about 40% as singletons. The sequencing used cultured PBMCs, collected from culture after CMV antigen stimulation. The clonotype was recovered from a human donor in good health (CMV status not recorded). Some clones in this sample may be carry-over from other donors' samples.

The CDR3 region has the DNA TGTGCCAGCAGCCCCAATGCCATCCAAGTAAACACCATATATTTT. Encoded protein: CASSPNAIQVNTIYF. This chain uses TRBV7-2 with TRBJ1-3, with D unclear. Trimming stripped 5 bases from V and 6 bases from J, with 17 bases between. Germline V lookup: CDR1 SGHTA, CDR2 FQGNSA. The CDR3 contains 15 residues.